The 12 T cell receptor beta chains reported below all come from one sample, sequenced in a study of blood T cell repertoires in COVID-19. Sequenced by immunoSEQ multiplex PCR; TCRdb stores in-frame clones only, minus some. The table shows tens of thousands of clones, with 79% occurring only once. Sequenced material: peripheral blood. The receptors originated from a man in his 60s with acute or convalescent COVID-19.

This rearrangement joins TRBV11-2 to TRBJ2-1; D may be TRBD2 (6 bases). Looked up from germline, CDR1 is SGHAT and CDR2 is FQNNGV. Trimming shortened V by 2 bases and J by 3 bases, and 14 bases separated the two germline ends. The CDR3 spans 16 residues. The CDR3 DNA reads TGTGCCAGCAGCTTAAGGAGGGGCCCCCTCTACAATGAGCAGTTCTTC. Its translation: CASSLRRGPLYNEQFF.

The rearrangement uses TRBV5-1 and TRBJ2-1; TRBD2 aligns across 11 bases. The CDR3 runs to 14 residues. Unmatched junction bases numbered 5, after V lost 5 bases and J lost 7 bases. Germline lookup yields CDR1 SGHRS and CDR2 YFSETQ. The CDR3, as DNA: TGCGCCAGCAGAGTAGCGGGAGGGATGAATGAGCAGTTCTTC. It specifies CASRVAGGMNEQFF.

The sample holds a few counts of this clone. J is TRBJ1-5 and V is TRBV28; D gene unclear. V shed 7 bases and J shed 2 bases, with 15 bases lying between them. CDR3 length equals 15 residues. Germline V gene sequence: CDR1 MDHEN, CDR2 SYDVKM. The CDR3 reads CASNSPVGGNQPQHF. CDR3 DNA sequence: TGTGCCAGCAACTCTCCTGTCGGGGGCAATCAGCCCCAGCATTTT.

With respect to this clone: Its ends do not fully match the called genes, so a read error is possible. V gene TRBV4-2 combines with J gene TRBJ1-2; TRBD1 is a possible D gene (5 bases). Germline CDR1 and CDR2: LGHNA and YNFKEQ. CDR3 size: 11 residues. The CDR3 region is CASSQDRDVAF. The CDR3 coding sequence is TGTGCCAGCAGCCAAGACAGGGATGTTGCCTTC.

This chain links TRBV5-4 with TRBJ2-3; D might be TRBD2 (5 bases). The ends were cut back, 3 bases at V and 6 bases at J, with 14 bases in the middle. The germline gives CDR1 SGHNT, CDR2 YYREEE (reference sequence). The CDR3 totals 14 residues. In nucleotides, the CDR3 is TGTGCCAGCAGCTGGAGACTGGGCGGGGATACGCAGTATTTT. Its protein product is CASSWRLGGDTQYF.

CDR3 region: CASSGTLQGTGELFF. CDR3 nucleotides: TGTGCCAGCAGTGGGACCTTACAGGGGACCGGGGAGCTGTTTTTT. The rearrangement joins TRBV2 to TRBJ2-2; 7 bases are shared with TRBD1. Trimming cost V 4 bases and J 5 bases; bases outside gene matches: 7. The CDR3 loop spans 15 amino acids. Germline CDR1 and CDR2: SNHLY and FYNNEI.

The chain carries TRBV7-9 and TRBJ2-7, with a weak D call TRBD1 (6 bases). Germline CDR1 is SEHNR and CDR2 is FQNEAQ (reference sequence). The ends were cut back, 5 bases at V and 0 bases at J, with 11 bases in the middle. The CDR3 length is 14 residues. In nucleotides, the CDR3 is TGTGCCAGCAGCCCTACAGGGAGCTCCTACGAGCAGTACTTC. Amino acid sequence: CASSPTGSSYEQYF.

J is TRBJ2-3 and V is TRBV9; 7 bases line up with TRBD2. Germline assignment: CDR1 SGDLS and CDR2 YYNGEE. V was pared by 0 bases and J by 4 bases, with 5 bases of the junction left unmatched. The CDR3 is 15 amino acids. Here the CDR3 reads CASSVGEGEADTQYF. CDR3 nucleotide sequence: TGTGCCAGCAGCGTAGGGGAGGGTGAGGCAGATACGCAGTATTTT.

V is TRBV9 and J is TRBJ1-1; 10 positions match TRBD1. Germline V gives CDR1 SGDLS, CDR2 YYNGEE. V shed 3 bases and J 10 bases; nucleotides not matched to a gene: 15. This CDR3 spans 16 amino acids. This chain's CDR3 is CASSGDRGPGIGPAFF. CDR3 bases: TGTGCCAGCAGCGGTGACAGGGGGCCGGGTATTGGCCCAGCTTTCTTT.

The CDR3 coding sequence is TGTGCCAGCAGACAGGGGGTAGGAATCGGGGAGCTGTTTTTT. Protein: CASRQGVGIGELFF. V is TRBV2 and J is TRBJ2-2, with 8 nucleotides matching TRBD1. This CDR3 contains 14 residues. Per the germline V gene, CDR1 is SNHLY and CDR2 is FYNNEI. With 6 bases clipped from V and 7 bases from J, the junction kept 7 bases outside the gene matches.

In its sample, this clone ranks as medium-sized. The chain combines TRBV7-8 with TRBJ1-2, with D perhaps TRBD1 (5 bases). The CDR3 spans 13 residues. V dropped 5 bases and J dropped 2 bases, with 9 bases sitting between them. Looked up from germline, CDR1 is SGHVS and CDR2 is FQNEAQ. The CDR3 DNA reads as TGTGCCAGCAGCCCGGACATCAACTATGGCTACACCTTC. Protein product: CASSPDINYGYTF.

J is TRBJ2-1 and V is TRBV6-5, with D perhaps matching TRBD1 (5 bases). V was pared by 6 bases and J by 9 bases, with 15 bases between. This CDR3 contains 13 residues. Germline V lookup: CDR1 MNHEY, CDR2 SVGAGI. The CDR3 is CASSTQGYSEQFF. The CDR3 region has the DNA TGTGCCAGCAGCACTCAGGGTTATAGTGAGCAGTTCTTC.